The 16 T cell receptor beta chains below were found in one sample sequenced in a study of T-cell memory formation after mild COVID-19. Each CDR3 protein is one row after TCRdb ran MiXCR on the 5' RACE reads. This sample carries around 27,000 distinct CDR3 sequences, about 7.4% of them seen once, and the ten largest clones take 13% to 15%. Input material: PBMCs or a T cell subset sorted from them (not recorded which). These TCRs come from an adult woman who had mild COVID-19 (a few samples of this study predate the infection). Cell type and time point are not known.

This clonotype was seen ten or more times. The CDR3 nucleotides are TGCAGTGCTAGATACCAGGGTCCCTACACCTTC. This codes for CSARYQGPYTF. The V gene is TRBV20-1, the J gene TRBJ1-2, with D possibly TRBD1 on 5 matching bases. Trimming shortened V by 2 bases and J by 10 bases, and 11 bases separated the two germline ends. CDR1 is DFQATT and CDR2 is SNEGSKA in the germline V gene (reference sequence). This CDR3 is 11 amino acids long.

This clonotype was seen many times. The gene calls are TRBV29-1 and TRBJ2-7; no clear D. Germline V gene sequence: CDR1 SQVTM, CDR2 ANQGSEA. Between the trimmed V and J ends, which lost 2 bases and 6 bases, there was a span of 8 bases. The CDR3 has 11 residues. CDR3 in DNA: TGCAGCGTTGAAAACAGCGCCGAGCAGTACTTC. This gives the protein CSVENSAEQYF.

In its sample, this clonotype was seen many times. This chain joins TRBV20-1 and TRBJ2-5; D gene uncertain. The CDR3 covers 12 residues. V lost 1 base to trimming and J lost 3 bases, with 6 bases between them. CDR1 and CDR2 (germline): DFQATT, SNEGSKA (reference sequence). In DNA form, the CDR3 reads TGCAGTGCTAGAGTGCCAAAAGAGACCCAGTACTTC. This codes for CSARVPKETQYF.

A few counts support this clonotype. V usage is TRBV21-1 and J usage is TRBJ2-7; the D call of TRBD2 is as the table states it, not checked on the DNA. TRBV21-1 is marked as a pseudogene. This CDR3 is built from 18 residues. CDR3 in amino acids: CASSSLRLAGVGAYEQYF. CDR3 bases: TGTGCCAGCAGCTCCCTTCGGCTAGCGGGAGTCGGCGCCTACGAGCAGTACTTC.

Many counts were recorded for this clonotype. The V and J genes are TRBV6-2 or TRBV6-3 and TRBJ1-1; D might be TRBD1 (6 bases). The CDR3 runs 13 residues. Trimming shortened V by 5 bases and J by 2 bases, and 9 bases separated the two germline ends. Per the germline V gene, CDR1 is MNHEY and CDR2 is SVGEGT. For the CDR3, the DNA is TGTGCCAGCAGTAGGACAGTTAACACTGAAGCTTTCTTT. The encoded protein is CASSRTVNTEAFF.

This clonotype was counted many times. The chain is built from TRBV7-3 and TRBJ2-1; tentative D call: TRBD2 (6 bases). Trimming removed 4 bases at V and 6 bases at J, with 13 bases between. Per germline, CDR1 SGHTA and CDR2 FQGTGA. The CDR3 has 14 residues. The chain's CDR3 is CASSSDGTSNEQFF. The CDR3, as DNA: TGTGCCAGCAGCTCGGACGGGACTTCCAATGAGCAGTTCTTC.

This clonotype was found many times. The CDR3 region is CASSNSGDPRHTQYF. The CDR3 coding sequence is TGTGCCAGCAGCAACTCCGGGGACCCACGTCATACGCAGTATTTT. The chain joins TRBV7-2 to TRBJ2-3; D is possibly TRBD1 or TRBD2 (5 bases each). Germline V CDR1 and CDR2: SGHTA, FQGNSA. V was trimmed by 5 bases and J by 7 bases, leaving 19 bases between them. The CDR3 runs 15 residues.

By share, this clonotype counts as medium-sized. V is TRBV29-1 and J is TRBJ2-3; D unclear. Germline CDR1 is SQVTM and CDR2 is ANQGSEA. V lost 0 bases to trimming and J lost 0 bases, with 7 bases between them. This CDR3 spans 14 amino acids. As DNA, the CDR3 is TGCAGCGTTGAAGATCGAGGCAGCACAGATACGCAGTATTTT. Its translation: CSVEDRGSTDTQYF.

This clonotype counts as medium-sized. For the CDR3, the DNA is TGTGCCAGCATTGGGGGCACTGAAGCTTTCTTT. Its protein is CASIGGTEAFF. V usage is TRBV3-1 and J usage is TRBJ1-1; TRBD1 might be the D (5 bases). CDR1 LGHDT and CDR2 YNNKEL come from the germline V gene (reference sequence). With 7 bases removed from V and 4 bases from J, the gap between germline ends came to 7 bases. The CDR3 loop spans 11 amino acids.

This clonotype was seen many times. CDR3 DNA: TGTGCCAGCAGGCGTACAGGGGGCATAAACTCACCCCTCCACTTT. Translated, it gives CASRRTGGINSPLHF. This chain uses TRBV2 with TRBJ1-6, with 9 bases fitting TRBD1. The CDR3 loop spans 15 amino acids. Trimming removed 6 bases from V and 10 bases from J; junction bases left unmatched: 10. CDR1 is SNHLY and CDR2 is FYNNEI in the germline V gene.

Many counts were recorded for this clonotype. The genes are TRBV6-4 and TRBJ1-2; D uncertain. The CDR3 sequence is 11 residues long. The germline CDR1 and CDR2 sequences are MRHNA and SNTAGT. V shed 5 bases and J shed 5 bases, with 6 bases lying between them. The CDR3 here is CASSSGYGYTF. The CDR3 DNA follows: TGTGCCAGCAGTTCGGGGTATGGCTACACCTTC.

Many counts were recorded for this clonotype. The chain links TRBV6-6 to TRBJ2-3, with unresolved D. Germline assignment: CDR1 MNHNY and CDR2 SVGAGI (reference sequence). The CDR3 is 12 amino acids. V was cut by 5 bases and J by 5 bases, with 8 bases left in between. CDR3 region: CASSHSIDTQYF. The CDR3 coding sequence is TGTGCCAGCAGTCATTCGATAGATACGCAGTATTTT.

For this clonotype: Compared with germline, one end of the junction differs, possibly owing to a read error. This chain joins TRBV12-3 or TRBV12-4 and TRBJ2-3; possibly TRBD2 for D (5 bases). This CDR3 spans 14 amino acids. Here the CDR3 DNA reads TGTGCCAGCACTTTACTAGGTCTCACAGATACGCAGTATTTT. This codes for CASTLLGLTDTQYF.

This clonotype has at least ten counts. The V call is TRBV5-4, the J call TRBJ2-1; 13 bases map to TRBD2. The CDR3 runs 17 residues. Per germline, CDR1 SGHNT and CDR2 YYREEE (reference sequence). The J segment lost 6 bases and the V segment lost 4 bases, leaving 10 bases of the junction unmatched. The CDR3 spells CASSSGTSGTVFNEQFF. The DNA for the CDR3 is TGTGCCAGCAGCAGCGGGACTAGCGGGACGGTGTTCAATGAGCAGTTCTTC. The variable domain in full, with the rest retrieved from reference TRBV5-4 and TRBJ2-1, is ETGVTQSPTHLIKTRGQQVTLRCSSQSGHNTVSWYQQALGQGPQFIFQYYREEENGRGNFPPRFSGLQFPNYSSELNVNALELDDSALYLCASSSGTSGTVFNEQFFGPGTRLTVL.

This clonotype was recorded at least ten times. The chain links TRBV30 to TRBJ1-1; D may be TRBD1 (6 bases). The V end was cut by 0 bases, the J end by 1 base, with 9 bases between. Per germline, CDR1 GTSNPN and CDR2 SVGIG (reference sequence). This CDR3 comprises 14 residues. The CDR3 DNA follows: TGTGCCTGGAGTGTCACAGGGAGGAACACTGAAGCTTTCTTT. This translates into CAWSVTGRNTEAFF.

This clonotype was recorded at least ten times. The chain combines TRBV15 with TRBJ1-6; D ambiguous. V shed 4 bases and J shed 0 bases, with 10 bases lying between them. The V gene's germline CDR1 is LNHNV and CDR2 YYDKDF (reference sequence). This CDR3 region has 16 residues. The CDR3 here is CATSNGRFSYNSPLHF. The CDR3, as DNA: TGTGCCACCAGCAACGGACGCTTCTCCTATAATTCACCCCTCCACTTT.